The clone carrying this T cell receptor beta chain was counted only a few times. The ends were cut back, 2 bases at V and 7 bases at J, with 12 bases in the middle. The CDR3 spans 14 residues. TCRdb re-called the RT-PCR reads with MiXCR, one entry per CDR3 protein. The table lists some 570,000 distinct CDR3 sequences, around 11% of them singletons. The data were taken from a study of response to subunit inactivated influenza vaccine. In addition, the sample was reused for a study of T cells expressing NK-cell markers. That report notes: UMIs accompanied the 5'RACE template switching by which TCR beta cDNA was made.

This TCR derives from a man aged 45 to 65 who received an inactivated influenza vaccine. The rearrangement links TRBV12-3 or TRBV12-4 to TRBJ2-1; D may be TRBD1 (6 bases). The specimen was PBMCs from blood, collected on the day of vaccination. DNA for the CDR3: TGTGCCAGCAGTTTATACAGGGTGGGAAATGAGCAGTTCTTC. This gives the protein CASSLYRVGNEQFF.